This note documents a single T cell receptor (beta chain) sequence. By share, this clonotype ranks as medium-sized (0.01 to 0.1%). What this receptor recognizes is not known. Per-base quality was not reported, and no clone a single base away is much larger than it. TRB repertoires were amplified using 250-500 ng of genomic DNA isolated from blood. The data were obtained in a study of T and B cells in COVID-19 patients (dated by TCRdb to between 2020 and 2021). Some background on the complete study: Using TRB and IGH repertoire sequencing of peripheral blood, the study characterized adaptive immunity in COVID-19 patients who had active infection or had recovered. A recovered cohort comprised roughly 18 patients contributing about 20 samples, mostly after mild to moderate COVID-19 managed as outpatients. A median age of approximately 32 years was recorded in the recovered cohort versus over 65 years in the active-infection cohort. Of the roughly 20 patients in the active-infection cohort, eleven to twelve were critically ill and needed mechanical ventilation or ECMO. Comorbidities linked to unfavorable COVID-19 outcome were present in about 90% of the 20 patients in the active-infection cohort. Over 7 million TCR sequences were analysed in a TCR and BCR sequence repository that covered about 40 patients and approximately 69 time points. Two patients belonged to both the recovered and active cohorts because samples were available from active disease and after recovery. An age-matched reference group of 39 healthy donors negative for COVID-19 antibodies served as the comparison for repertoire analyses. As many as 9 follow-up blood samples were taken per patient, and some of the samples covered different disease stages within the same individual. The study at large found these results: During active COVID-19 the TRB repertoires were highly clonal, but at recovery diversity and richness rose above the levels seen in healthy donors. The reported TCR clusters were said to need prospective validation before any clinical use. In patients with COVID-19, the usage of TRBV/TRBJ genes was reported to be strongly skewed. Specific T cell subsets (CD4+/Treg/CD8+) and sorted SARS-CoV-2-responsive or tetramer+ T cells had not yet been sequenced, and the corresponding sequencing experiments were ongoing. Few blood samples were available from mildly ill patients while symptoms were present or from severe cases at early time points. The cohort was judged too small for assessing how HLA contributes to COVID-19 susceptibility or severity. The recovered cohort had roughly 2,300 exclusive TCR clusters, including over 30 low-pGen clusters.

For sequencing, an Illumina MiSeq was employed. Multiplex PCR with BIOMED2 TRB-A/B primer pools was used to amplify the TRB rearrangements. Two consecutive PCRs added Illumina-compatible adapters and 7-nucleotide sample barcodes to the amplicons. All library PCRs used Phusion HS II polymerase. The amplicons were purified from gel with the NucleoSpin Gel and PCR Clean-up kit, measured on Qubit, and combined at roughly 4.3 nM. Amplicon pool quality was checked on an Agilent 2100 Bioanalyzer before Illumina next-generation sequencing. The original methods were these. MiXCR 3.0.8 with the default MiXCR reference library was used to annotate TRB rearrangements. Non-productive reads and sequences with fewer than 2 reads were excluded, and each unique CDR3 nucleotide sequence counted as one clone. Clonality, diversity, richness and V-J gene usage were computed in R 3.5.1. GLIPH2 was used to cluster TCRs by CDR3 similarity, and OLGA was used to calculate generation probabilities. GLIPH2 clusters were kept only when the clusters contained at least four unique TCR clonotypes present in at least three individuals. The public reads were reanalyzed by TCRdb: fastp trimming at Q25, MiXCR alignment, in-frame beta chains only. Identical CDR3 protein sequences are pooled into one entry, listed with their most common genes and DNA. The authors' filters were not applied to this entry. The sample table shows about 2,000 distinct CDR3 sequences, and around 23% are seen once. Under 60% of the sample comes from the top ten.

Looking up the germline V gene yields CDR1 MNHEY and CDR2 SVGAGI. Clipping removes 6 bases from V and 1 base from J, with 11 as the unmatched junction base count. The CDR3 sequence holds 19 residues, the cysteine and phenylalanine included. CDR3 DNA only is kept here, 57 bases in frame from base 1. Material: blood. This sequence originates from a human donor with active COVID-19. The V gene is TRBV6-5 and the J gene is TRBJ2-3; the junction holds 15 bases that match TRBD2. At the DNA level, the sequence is TGTGCCAGCAGCCCCGGGACTAGCGGGAGGTCGGGCCGCACAGATACGCAGTATTTT. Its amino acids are CASSPGTSGRSGRTDTQYF.